Below, 14 T cell receptor beta chains from the same sample are listed, as sequenced in a study of identical twins. TCRdb passed the 5' RACE reads through MiXCR, listing each CDR3 protein once. The table shows around 650,000 distinct CDR3 sequences, with 7.1% occurring only once. The sample also formed part of further work on yellow fever vaccine responses in identical twins.

The sequenced material came from PBMCs. Receptors were obtained from a young woman in good health.

This clonotype was seen only a few times. This chain joins TRBV15 and TRBJ2-5, with unresolved D. The CDR3 extends over 16 amino acids. CDR1 and CDR2 (germline): LNHNV, YYDKDF (reference sequence). Trimming left V 1 base short and J 5 bases short, with 17 bases between. The CDR3 spells CATSRGVSAEEETQYF. The CDR3, as DNA: TGTGCCACCAGCAGAGGGGTCAGCGCAGAGGAGGAGACCCAGTACTTC.

The V and J genes are TRBV16 and TRBJ1-2; TRBD1 matches at 7 bases. Looked up from germline, CDR1 is KGHSY and CDR2 is FQNENV. This CDR3 is built from 14 residues. Trimming cost V 3 bases and J 2 bases; bases outside gene matches: 3. The chain's CDR3 is CASSHGTVNYGYTF. In DNA, the CDR3 is TGTGCCAGCAGCCACGGGACAGTCAACTATGGCTACACCTTC.

This clonotype was counted at least ten times. The CDR3 spells CASSRTGRSSYEQYV. DNA of the CDR3: TGTGCCAGCAGTCGGACAGGCCGGAGCTCCTACGAGCAGTACGTC. This sequence joins TRBV27 and TRBJ2-7, with 7 bases lining up with TRBD1. Germline V gene data show CDR1 as MNHEY and CDR2 as SMNVEV (reference sequence). J gave up 0 bases and V 5 bases, and 7 bases lay outside the gene matches. The CDR3 is 15 amino acids.

This clonotype was counted ten times or more. The CDR3 region is CSVKEGIYPDTQYF. The DNA for the CDR3 is TGCAGCGTTAAGGAAGGGATTTACCCAGATACGCAGTATTTT. V gene TRBV29-1 combines with J gene TRBJ2-3; no clear D. Trimming stripped 5 bases from V and 4 bases from J, with 16 bases between. Germline-derived CDR1 and CDR2 are SQVTM and ANQGSEA. This CDR3 comprises 14 residues.

This clonotype was counted at least ten times. The rearrangement uses TRBV7-8 and TRBJ1-2; TRBD1 matches 11 bases. V lost 4 bases to trimming and J lost 6 bases; unmatched junction nucleotides: 1. Germline-derived CDR1 and CDR2 are SGHVS and FQNEAQ. The CDR3 extends over 13 amino acids. CDR3 protein: CASSSDRGHGYTF. As DNA, the CDR3 is TGTGCCAGCAGCTCGGACAGGGGGCATGGCTACACCTTC. Combining the CDR3 with reference TRBV7-8 and TRBJ1-2 gives the whole variable domain GAGVSQSPRYKVAKRGQDVALRCDPISGHVSLFWYQQALGQGPEFLTYFQNEAQLDKSGLPSDRFFAERPEGSVSTLKIQRTQQEDSAVYLCASSSDRGHGYTFGSGTRLTVV.

The chain combines TRBV5-1 with TRBJ2-5; maybe TRBD1 (6 bases). The CDR3 has 15 residues. V was trimmed by 4 bases and J by 3 bases, leaving 16 bases between them. CDR1 is SGHRS, CDR2 YFSETQ, per germline. The CDR3: CASSLTPRQEETQYF. The CDR3 bases are TGCGCCAGCAGCCTGACCCCACGACAGGAAGAGACCCAGTACTTC.

The table lists this clonotype with many counts. V is TRBV7-9 and J is TRBJ2-4, with D possibly TRBD2 on 6 matching bases. Germline CDR1 reads SEHNR; CDR2 reads FQNEAQ (reference sequence). The CDR3 sequence is 12 residues long. Trimming removed 4 bases at V and 9 bases at J, with 10 bases between. Here the CDR3 reads CASSSEGGIQYF. In nucleotides, the CDR3 is TGTGCCAGCAGCTCAGAGGGAGGCATTCAGTACTTC. The full variable domain, in which reference TRBV7-9 and TRBJ2-4 provide the parts outside the CDR3, is DTGVSQNPRHKITKRGQNVTFRCDPISEHNRLYWYRQTLGQGPEFLTYFQNEAQLEKSRLLSDRFSAERPKGSFSTLEIQRTEQGDSAMYLCASSSEGGIQYFGAGTRLSVL.

This clonotype was seen a few times. The chain has TRBV5-1 and TRBJ1-1; 7 bases are shared with TRBD1. The CDR3 runs 15 residues. Germline V gene sequence: CDR1 SGHRS, CDR2 YFSETQ. J lost 5 bases, V lost 0 bases, and 7 bases had no gene match. CDR3: CASSLAGMTGTEAFF. CDR3 DNA: TGCGCCAGCAGCTTGGCCGGAATGACAGGGACTGAAGCTTTCTTT.

The V gene is TRBV7-9, the J gene TRBJ1-4, with D possibly TRBD1 on 5 matching bases. Per germline, CDR1 SEHNR and CDR2 FQNEAQ (reference sequence). Trimming pared 5 bases from V and 7 bases from J, leaving 14 bases between. The CDR3 extends over 14 amino acids. The CDR3 loop reads CASSTRGGGEKLFF. The CDR3 coding sequence is TGTGCCAGCAGCACTCGCGGGGGGGGTGAAAAACTGTTTTTT.

The V call is TRBV3-1, the J call TRBJ2-1, with D possibly matching TRBD2 (6 bases). There are 14 residues in the CDR3. V was cut by 4 bases and J by 6 bases, with 13 bases left in between. Germline lookup yields CDR1 LGHDT and CDR2 YNNKEL (reference sequence). The CDR3 nucleotides are TGTGCCAGCAGCCCCAGGGACTTACCCAATGAGCAGTTCTTC. Protein: CASSPRDLPNEQFF.

This clonotype was detected many times. The chain joins TRBV9 to TRBJ2-1; D is possibly TRBD1 (5 bases). Deletions cut 2 bases from V and 9 bases from J, with 9 bases between. This CDR3 has 12 residues. CDR1 and CDR2 from the germline V gene are SGDLS and YYNGEE. The CDR3 loop is CASSVLGPEQFF. DNA of the CDR3: TGTGCCAGCAGCGTGTTGGGGCCTGAGCAGTTCTTC.

This clonotype was seen repeatedly, ten times or more. The chain couples TRBV12-3 or TRBV12-4 to TRBJ1-1; 7 nucleotides line up with TRBD1. The CDR3 loop spans 14 amino acids. V lost 8 bases, J lost 8 bases, and 14 bases stayed unmatched. CDR3 nucleotides: TGTGCCAGCGGCTTCCAGACGACAGGGAGGGAAGCTTTCTTT. This encodes CASGFQTTGREAFF.

Note on this clonotype: This could be a read error, since a much larger clone is one nucleotide away. This chain joins TRBV15 and TRBJ2-1, with 13 bases identical to TRBD2. Germline trimming cut 5 bases from V and 9 bases from J; bases unmatched to any gene: 13. Germline-derived CDR1 and CDR2 are LNHNV and YYDKDF (reference sequence). This CDR3 is built from 17 residues. The DNA for the CDR3 is TGTGCCACCAGCCACACCCTCGGACTAGCGGGAGTCAGTGAGCAGTTCTTC. Translation gives CATSHTLGLAGVSEQFF.

The chain combines TRBV12-3 or TRBV12-4 with TRBJ2-5; the D is unclear. The CDR3 consists of 15 residues. Trimming pared 0 bases from V and 0 bases from J, leaving 8 bases between. CDR3 coding DNA: TGTGCCAGCAGTTTAGCGGGGAACTACCAAGAGACCCAGTACTTC. It is translated as CASSLAGNYQETQYF.